This TCR beta chain was found in a study of blood T cell repertoires in COVID-19. About the research overall: Both acute and convalescent COVID-19 samples were obtained from the United States, Italy and Spain. In each case, the material was cDNA or gDNA derived from T cells, B-cell-depleted T cells, or PBMCs.

The ends lost 4 bases at V and 6 bases at J; junction bases unmatched: 2. From germline, CDR1 is MDHEN and CDR2 SYDVKM. The CDR3 runs 15 residues. In the authors' workflow: Amplification of reference gene primers provided the estimated nucleated cell counts. Here immunoSEQ multiplex PCR was the method, and the copy in TCRdb shows in-frame clones only, minus some. The D gene and trimming were derived from the DNA, and the V and J assignments and clone size from that table. The sample carries over 90,000 clones, approximately 84% recorded once. This clonotype was sampled from a man aged 55 to 70 with acute or convalescent COVID-19. The sequenced sample was peripheral blood. The chain uses TRBV28 and TRBJ2-1; 14 positions agree with TRBD2. This chain's CDR3 is CASSSGTSGSNEQFF. The CDR3 nucleotides are TGTGCCAGCAGTTCCGGGACTAGCGGGAGCAATGAGCAGTTCTTC.